This T cell receptor (beta chain) was documented in a study of control samples from healthy donors and cancer patients. Germline assignment: CDR1 SGHAT and CDR2 FQNNGV. The CDR3 sequence is 16 residues long. With 6 bases clipped from V and 3 bases from J, the junction kept 10 bases outside the gene matches. The method was immunoSEQ multiplex PCR; TCRdb's version includes in-frame clones alone and lacks a portion of them. The table lists a few hundred thousand clones, around nine tenths of them singletons. The sequenced sample consisted of PBMCs. This sequence joins TRBV11-2 and TRBJ2-2; the match to TRBD1 covers 7 bases. The clonotype originates from a middle-aged man with head and neck cancer. The CDR3 loop reads CASSYRGQEYTGELFF. The CDR3 region has the DNA TGTGCCAGCAGTTATAGGGGGCAGGAGTACACCGGGGAGCTGTTTTTT. The whole variable domain, remainder taken from reference TRBV11-2 and TRBJ2-2, is EAGVAQSPRYKIIEKRQSVAFWCNPISGHATLYWYQQILGQGPKLLIQFQNNGVVDDSQLPKDRFSAERLKGVDSTLKIQPAKLEDSAVYLCASSYRGQEYTGELFFGEGSRLTVL.